One sample yielded the 13 T cell receptor beta chains listed below, sequenced in a study of preoperative IRX-2 immunotherapy in early breast cancer (dated by TCRdb to about 2019). The library was generated by the immunoSEQ multiplex PCR assay. TCRdb carries this immuneACCESS record with in-frame sequences only. Its versions omit some clonotypes, under half of them owing to an unresolved V gene in the studies checked, with the rest unexplained. In all, the sample holds 34,000 or so clones, and around four fifths of those were seen once. Around 2.7% of the sample lies in the top ten. This sample's treatment or condition label indicates: preoperative locoregional IRX-2 cytokine immunotherapy. The source material was lymph node tissue, sampled from a patient treated with IRX-2 immunotherapy. The receptors derive from a human donor with breast cancer.

The chain links TRBV6-8 to TRBJ2-7, with a possible D match to TRBD1 (8 bases). Germline lookup yields CDR1 MNHGY and CDR2 SAAAGT. V shed 5 bases and J shed 3 bases, with 20 bases lying between them. The CDR3 runs to 16 residues. The CDR3 here is CASSPDRGGAYYEQYF. The CDR3 region has the DNA TGTGCCAGCAGTCCAGACAGGGGAGGGGCATACTACGAGCAGTACTTC.

The rearrangement joins TRBV7-6 to TRBJ1-4, with TRBD1 identical over 8 bases. Germline V gene data show CDR1 as SGHVS and CDR2 as FNYEAQ. V lost 4 bases, J lost 6 bases, and 4 bases stayed unmatched. This CDR3 spans 14 amino acids. The CDR3: CASSSTGGDEKLFF. The CDR3 DNA reads TGTGCCAGCAGCTCTACAGGGGGGGATGAAAAACTGTTTTTT.

The count of this clone is one. The CDR3 DNA reads TGTGCCAGCAGCTTCTCGGGAGCTACTAACACTGAAGCTTTCTTT. It encodes CASSFSGATNTEAFF. V usage is TRBV7-7 and J usage is TRBJ1-1; D is ambiguous. The germline V gene has CDR1 SSHAT and CDR2 FNYEAQ (reference sequence). This CDR3 is built from 15 residues. Trimming pared 3 bases from V and 2 bases from J, leaving 13 bases between.

The genes are TRBV18 and TRBJ2-7; TRBD1 agrees at 7 bases. With V trimmed by 4 bases and J by 2 bases, 8 bases remained unmatched. The germline V gene has CDR1 KGHSH and CDR2 LQKENI. The CDR3 sequence is 15 residues long. As DNA, the CDR3 is TGTGCCAGCTCACATTACCTGGGACAGCCCTACGAGCAGTACTTC. Its translation is CASSHYLGQPYEQYF.

The chain's CDR3 is CASSLGGLGSTDTQYF. The CDR3 DNA sequence: TGTGCCAGCAGCTTAGGGGGACTAGGAAGCACAGATACGCAGTATTTT. The J gene is TRBJ2-3, the V gene TRBV7-7; 8 bases are shared with TRBD2. This CDR3 comprises 16 residues. CDR1 is SSHAT and CDR2 is FNYEAQ in the germline V gene (reference sequence). With V trimmed by 1 base and J by 0 bases, 3 bases remained unmatched.

V is TRBV10-2 and J is TRBJ1-2; the match to TRBD1 covers 9 bases. Germline V lookup: CDR1 WSHSY, CDR2 SAAADI. This CDR3 is built from 14 residues. The V segment lost 6 bases and the J segment 4 bases; nucleotides outside the gene matches: 6. The CDR3 protein is CASRRQGVSYGYTF. DNA of the CDR3: TGCGCCAGCAGAAGACAGGGGGTGAGCTATGGCTACACCTTC.

V gene TRBV28 combines with J gene TRBJ1-1; tentatively, D is TRBD1 (5 bases). CDR1 and CDR2 from the germline V gene are MDHEN and SYDVKM. This CDR3 contains 15 residues. The V gene lost 6 bases and the J gene lost 0 bases, with 14 bases spanning the gap. CDR3 DNA: TGTGCCAGCAGCCCGAGGACATTGCTGAACACTGAAGCTTTCTTT. Its protein product is CASSPRTLLNTEAFF. Supplemented by reference TRBV28 and TRBJ1-1, the full variable domain reads DVKVTQSSRYLVKRTGEKVFLECVQDMDHENMFWYRQDPGLGLRLIYFSYDVKMKEKGDIPEGYSVSREKKERFSLILESASTNQTSMYLCASSPRTLLNTEAFFGQGTRLTVV.

The V gene is TRBV28, the J gene TRBJ1-4, with D unclear. The CDR3 is made up of 14 amino acids. Germline V gene data show CDR1 as MDHEN and CDR2 as SYDVKM. The V and J ends lost 10 bases and 6 bases respectively, with 18 bases between them. Here the CDR3 DNA reads TGTGCCAACCGGATATTGGATGGCTATGAAAAACTGTTTTTT. Translating gives CANRILDGYEKLFF.

This clone occurred once. The chain is built from TRBV28 and TRBJ1-3; 7 bases are shared with TRBD1. Losses at the gene ends were 0 bases for V and 1 base for J; bases not matched to a gene: 0. Germline lookup yields CDR1 MDHEN and CDR2 SYDVKM. This CDR3 region has 15 residues. The CDR3 DNA reads TGTGCCAGCAGTTTATGGACAGGGTCTGGAAACACCATATATTTT. Residues: CASSLWTGSGNTIYF.

J is TRBJ2-7 and V is TRBV18; no clear D. CDR3 length: 14 residues. The germline V gene has CDR1 KGHSH and CDR2 LQKENI. The V and J ends lost 0 bases and 4 bases respectively, with 10 bases between them. The CDR3 loop reads CASSPPSIQYEQYF. The DNA of the CDR3 is TGTGCCAGCTCACCACCCTCAATTCAGTACGAGCAGTACTTC.

This clone has a handful of counts. This chain joins TRBV14 and TRBJ1-4, with D tentatively TRBD1 (5 bases). This CDR3 contains 17 residues. Germline CDR1 is SGHDN and CDR2 is FVKESK. V was cut by 2 bases and J by 8 bases, with 21 bases left in between. The CDR3 DNA follows: TGTGCCAGCAGCCAAAAAGACGGGGGTCTCTTACGCGAAAAACTGTTTTTT. Translated, it gives CASSQKDGGLLREKLFF.

J is TRBJ2-3 and V is TRBV7-6; D is undetermined. Trimming cost V 1 base and J 2 bases, with 10 bases left between them. CDR3 size: 15 residues. Per germline, CDR1 SGHVS and CDR2 FNYEAQ. The CDR3: CASSLGATHTDTQYF. CDR3 nucleotides: TGTGCCAGCAGCTTAGGGGCTACCCACACAGATACGCAGTATTTT.

This clone was recorded a few times. The V call is TRBV28, the J call TRBJ2-1; TRBD1 aligns across 7 bases. V shed 3 bases, J shed 8 bases, and the junction held 10 bases outside the gene matches. In germline, CDR1 is MDHEN, CDR2 SYDVKM. This CDR3 has 15 residues. The CDR3 here is CASSFVQGSGDEQFF. CDR3 sequence (DNA): TGTGCCAGCAGTTTCGTACAGGGGTCCGGCGATGAGCAGTTCTTC.